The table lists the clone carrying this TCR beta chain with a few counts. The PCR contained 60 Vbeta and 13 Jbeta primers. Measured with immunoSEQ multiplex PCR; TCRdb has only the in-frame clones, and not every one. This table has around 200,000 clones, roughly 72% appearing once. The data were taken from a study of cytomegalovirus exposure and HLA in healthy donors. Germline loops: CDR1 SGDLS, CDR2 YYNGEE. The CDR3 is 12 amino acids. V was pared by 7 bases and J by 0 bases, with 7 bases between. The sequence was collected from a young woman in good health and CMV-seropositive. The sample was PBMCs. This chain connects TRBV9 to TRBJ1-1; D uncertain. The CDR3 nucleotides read TGTGCCAGCCAACAGATGAACACTGAAGCTTTCTTT. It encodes CASQQMNTEAFF. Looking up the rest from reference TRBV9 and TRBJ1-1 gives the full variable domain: DSGVTQTPKHLITATGQRVTLRCSPRSGDLSVYWYQQSLDQGLQFLIQYYNGEERAKGNILERFSAQQFPDLHSELNLSSLELGDSALYFCASQQMNTEAFFGQGTRLTVV.